The source of this T cell receptor (beta chain) is a study of T cells in Graves' hyperthyroidism and ophthalmopathy. RNA transcripts served as the template for amplifying TCR beta CDR3 regions. TCR CDR3 underwent first-round RT-PCR with the HTBI primer set. TCRdb redid the calling of the multiplex PCR reads with MiXCR, one entry per CDR3 protein. Of 500,000 or so distinct CDR3 sequences listed, 17% are singletons. Germline CDR1 and CDR2: SEHNR and FQNEAQ (reference sequence). The V gene lost 4 bases and the J gene lost 4 bases, with 16 bases spanning the gap. The CDR3 is 15 amino acids. The source of the PBMCs was roughly 10 ml of fresh peripheral blood.

The sequenced sample consisted of blood. The rearrangement uses TRBV7-9 and TRBJ1-1; D remains ambiguous. This TCR derives from a woman between 18 and 29 years old with Graves' ophthalmopathy. The CDR3 loop reads CASSSSDPLGTEAFF. The CDR3 coding sequence is TGTGCCAGCAGCTCCTCTGACCCCCTTGGCACTGAAGCTTTCTTT.